One and the same sample provided the 27 T cell receptor beta chains below, sequenced in a study of control samples from healthy donors and cancer patients. The method was immunoSEQ multiplex PCR; TCRdb's version includes in-frame clones alone and lacks a portion of them. Altogether about 160,000 clones are present, 85% to 95% being singletons, with the ten largest covering around 9.3%. The specimen sequenced was blood. The receptors shown here come from a woman in her 40s in good health.

Details on this clone: Other DNA sequences in the same sample also yield this CDR3. The chain combines TRBV6-5 with TRBJ1-5; D unresolved. This CDR3 has 13 amino acids. V was pared by 2 bases and J by 4 bases, with 6 bases between. The germline CDR1 and CDR2 sequences are MNHEY and SVGAGI. CDR3 sequence (DNA): TGTGCCAGCAGTTACGATCGAAATCAGCCCCAGCATTTT. Translated, it gives CASSYDRNQPQHF.

The chain couples TRBV10-3 to TRBJ1-6; possibly TRBD1 for D (6 bases). The CDR3 has 12 residues. Trimming cost V 11 bases and J 8 bases, with 13 bases left between them. Germline V lookup: CDR1 ENHRY, CDR2 SYGVKD. The CDR3 region is CAGGRGDSPLHF. The CDR3 bases are TGTGCCGGGGGCAGGGGTGATTCACCCCTCCACTTT.

J is TRBJ2-7 and V is TRBV6-5; either TRBD1 or TRBD2 may fit D (5 bases each). V was trimmed by 6 bases and J by 2 bases, leaving 17 bases between them. CDR1 MNHEY and CDR2 SVGAGI come from the germline V gene. There are 15 residues in the CDR3. The CDR3 protein is CASRGFRDGPYEQYF. The CDR3 DNA sequence: TGTGCCAGCAGGGGATTCCGGGACGGACCCTACGAGCAGTACTTC.

This chain connects TRBV7-2 to TRBJ2-7; 13 bases map to TRBD2. The CDR3 is 15 residues long. V shed 5 bases, J shed 2 bases, and the junction held 3 bases outside the gene matches. Per the germline V gene, CDR1 is SGHTA and CDR2 is FQGNSA. CDR3 coding DNA: TGTGCCAGCAGCGCCACTAGCGGGAGGGCCTACGAGCAGTACTTC. This translates into CASSATSGRAYEQYF.

V and J are TRBV4-2 and TRBJ1-2; 10 nucleotides match TRBD1. The CDR3 has 18 residues. Germline CDR1 LGHNA, CDR2 YNFKEQ. V shed 0 bases and J 8 bases; nucleotides not matched to a gene: 15. The CDR3 sequence: CASSQDGDRGGVSLGYTF. CDR3 in DNA: TGTGCCAGCAGCCAAGATGGGGACAGGGGAGGGGTATCGCTGGGCTACACCTTC.

The chain combines TRBV2 with TRBJ2-3, with 8 positions matching TRBD2. The CDR3 extends over 12 amino acids. Germline CDR1 SNHLY, CDR2 FYNNEI. Trimming took 9 bases from V and 6 from J; bases not matched to a gene: 5. The CDR3 loop reads CASGTRGDTQYF. CDR3 bases: TGTGCCAGTGGGACTAGGGGCGATACGCAGTATTTT.

CDR3 in amino acids: CASSATRGKEETQYF. The CDR3 coding sequence is TGTGCCAGTAGTGCCACGAGGGGGAAGGAAGAGACCCAGTACTTC. This rearrangement joins TRBV19 to TRBJ2-5; a weak D match, TRBD1 (6 bases). The CDR3 extends over 15 amino acids. Germline V gives CDR1 LNHDA, CDR2 SQIVND (reference sequence). The V end was cut by 5 bases, the J end by 3 bases, with 16 bases between.

The chain uses TRBV11-2 and TRBJ2-3, with D tentatively TRBD2 (6 bases). The CDR3 has 14 residues. CDR1 is SGHAT and CDR2 is FQNNGV in the germline V gene. Trimming stripped 5 bases from V and 6 bases from J, with 15 bases between. Here the CDR3 DNA reads TGTGCCAGCAGCCCCGGCCCTGGAGGGGATACGCAGTATTTT. It translates to CASSPGPGGDTQYF.

The chain combines TRBV7-2 with TRBJ2-1, with 8 nucleotides matching TRBD2. The V gene's germline CDR1 is SGHTA and CDR2 FQGNSA. The V segment lost 2 bases and the J segment 3 bases; nucleotides outside the gene matches: 3. The CDR3 extends over 15 amino acids. CDR3 amino acids: CASSLRSGSYNEQFF. CDR3 sequence (DNA): TGTGCCAGCAGCTTACGCAGCGGGAGCTACAATGAGCAGTTCTTC.

The gene calls are TRBV7-9 and TRBJ2-2, with 12 bases fitting TRBD2. From germline, CDR1 is SEHNR and CDR2 FQNEAQ (reference sequence). The V and J ends lost 5 bases and 4 bases, in that order; junction bases with no gene match: 8. The CDR3 runs 17 residues. The CDR3 spells CASSPRTSGEITGELFF. DNA of the CDR3: TGTGCCAGCAGCCCAAGGACTAGCGGGGAAATCACCGGGGAGCTGTTTTTT.

The genes are TRBV25-1 and TRBJ1-2; TRBD1 might be the D (6 bases). This CDR3 contains 14 residues. The V end was cut by 3 bases, the J end by 5 bases, with 13 bases between. Germline V gives CDR1 MGHDK, CDR2 SYGVNS. The CDR3 spells CASSDPGQSYGYTF. DNA for the CDR3: TGTGCCAGCAGTGACCCGGGACAAAGTTATGGCTACACCTTC.

This rearrangement joins TRBV4-1 to TRBJ2-7; D is unresolved. The germline V gene encodes CDR1 MGHRA and CDR2 YSYEKL. The CDR3 has 13 amino acids. V shed 0 bases and J shed 4 bases, with 7 bases lying between them. Here the CDR3 reads CASSQDLDYEQYF. The CDR3 DNA is TGCGCCAGCAGCCAAGATTTAGATTACGAGCAGTACTTC.

This rearrangement joins TRBV7-2 to TRBJ1-2, with 7 bases that match TRBD1. From germline, CDR1 is SGHTA and CDR2 FQGNSA. CDR3 length equals 15 residues. Trimming removed 6 bases from V and 3 bases from J; junction bases left unmatched: 10. The DNA for the CDR3 is TGTGCCAGCAGGCTGATGGTAGGGGGCGACTATGGCTACACCTTC. Translating gives CASRLMVGGDYGYTF.

CDR3 loop: CASSRLPGGARSPLHF. DNA for the CDR3: TGTGCCAGCAGTCGACTCCCGGGGGGGGCTAGGTCACCCCTCCACTTT. J is TRBJ1-6 and V is TRBV2, with D perhaps matching TRBD1 (6 bases). Per germline, CDR1 SNHLY and CDR2 FYNNEI. V was cut by 5 bases and J by 10 bases, with 21 bases left in between. The CDR3 has 16 amino acids.

The chain employs TRBV6-6 and TRBJ1-5, with D uncertain. This CDR3 spans 14 amino acids. Germline V gene data show CDR1 as MNHNY and CDR2 as SVGAGI (reference sequence). Trimming took 8 bases from V and 0 from J, leaving 11 bases between them. The CDR3 DNA follows: TGTGCCAGCGAAAGCGGATATAGCAATCAGCCCCAGCATTTT. Its translation: CASESGYSNQPQHF.

The CDR3 spells CASSRGGSGNEQFF. DNA of the CDR3: TGTGCCAGCAGCCGCGGAGGGTCGGGAAATGAGCAGTTCTTC. The V call is TRBV5-4, the J call TRBJ2-1, with a tentative D call TRBD2 (6 bases). V was pared by 4 bases and J by 7 bases, with 15 bases between. The CDR3 is 14 amino acids. The germline V gene has CDR1 SGHNT and CDR2 YYREEE (reference sequence).

The rearrangement uses TRBV5-5 and TRBJ1-1; D is possibly TRBD1 (5 bases). Germline CDR1 reads SGHKS; CDR2 reads YYEKEE (reference sequence). The CDR3 runs to 14 residues. Between the trimmed V and J ends, which lost 4 bases and 4 bases, there was a span of 14 bases. As DNA, the CDR3 is TGTGCCAGCAGCCGACAGCTTTGGGGCACTGAAGCTTTCTTT. Protein sequence: CASSRQLWGTEAFF.

This chain joins TRBV6-4 and TRBJ2-3, with D maybe TRBD2 (6 bases). The germline CDR1 and CDR2 sequences are MRHNA and SNTAGT. The germline V and J ends were trimmed by 2 bases and 2 bases, with 8 bases remaining between them. The CDR3 is made up of 14 amino acids. The CDR3 loop reads CASSDTGLTDTQYF. CDR3 coding DNA: TGTGCCAGCAGTGACACGGGACTCACAGATACGCAGTATTTT.

This chain connects TRBV3-1 (or the pseudogene TRBV3-2) to TRBJ2-3, with 12 bases that match TRBD2. J gave up 3 bases and V 1 base, and 2 bases lay outside the gene matches. This CDR3 is 16 amino acids long. In germline, CDR1 is LGHDT, CDR2 YNNKEL (reference sequence). The CDR3 nucleotides are TGTGCCAGCAGCCAAGCCCTAGCGGGGGGGACAGATACGCAGTATTTT. It is translated as CASSQALAGGTDTQYF.

This chain joins TRBV19 and TRBJ2-7, with 9 positions matching TRBD1. Per the germline V gene, CDR1 is LNHDA and CDR2 is SQIVND (reference sequence). The CDR3 covers 14 residues. After removal of 6 bases from V and 2 bases from J, the junction contained 5 bases not matched to a gene. For the CDR3, the DNA is TGTGCCAGTAGCCGACAGGGGGTGGCCTACGAGCAGTACTTC. It specifies CASSRQGVAYEQYF.

The gene calls are TRBV6-5 and TRBJ1-2, with D possibly TRBD1 on 5 matching bases. The germline V and J ends were trimmed by 8 bases and 6 bases, with 13 bases remaining between them. Germline loops: CDR1 MNHEY, CDR2 SVGAGI. This CDR3 comprises 12 residues. DNA for the CDR3: TGTGCCAGCGCTGAAAAGGGGAATGGCTACACCTTC. Translating it yields CASAEKGNGYTF.

The chain joins TRBV9 to TRBJ1-6; unclear D gene. Germline CDR1 and CDR2: SGDLS and YYNGEE. The CDR3 has 15 residues. With 0 bases removed from V and 0 bases from J, the gap between germline ends came to 4 bases. DNA for the CDR3: TGTGCCAGCAGCGTAGGGGCCTCCTATAATTCACCCCTCCACTTT. It is translated as CASSVGASYNSPLHF.

This chain uses TRBV3-1 (or the pseudogene TRBV3-2) with TRBJ2-5; a weak D match, TRBD1 (6 bases). Germline CDR1 LGHDT, CDR2 YNNKEL (reference sequence). The CDR3 has 15 amino acids. Deletions cut 6 bases from V and 0 bases from J, with 14 bases between. CDR3 protein: CASSFRQGHQETQYF. CDR3 nucleotides: TGTGCCAGCAGTTTTCGTCAGGGGCACCAAGAGACCCAGTACTTC.

The chain employs TRBV12-3 or TRBV12-4 and TRBJ2-5; D call uncertain. The CDR3 sequence is 11 residues long. Trimming pared 6 bases from V and 0 bases from J, leaving 2 bases between. In nucleotides, the CDR3 is TGTGCCAGCAGAAACCAAGAGACCCAGTACTTC. It is translated as CASRNQETQYF.

This clone showed up just a few times. V gene TRBV6-2 or TRBV6-3 combines with J gene TRBJ1-1; weak D call: TRBD1 (5 bases). The length of the CDR3 is 14 residues. The germline V gene encodes CDR1 MNHEY and CDR2 SVGEGT. The V end lost 5 bases, the J end lost 1 base, and 11 bases lay between the germline ends. The CDR3 here is CASSRGTGNTEAFF. CDR3 sequence (DNA): TGTGCCAGCAGTCGAGGGACGGGGAACACTGAAGCTTTCTTT.

As DNA, the CDR3 is TGTGCCAGCAGTGACGGAAGGGAGGGGTGGGCCCTCTACGAGCAGTACTTC. This sequence encodes CASSDGREGWALYEQYF. The V and J genes are TRBV25-1 and TRBJ2-7, with TRBD2 matching over 7 bases. Per the germline V gene, CDR1 is MGHDK and CDR2 is SYGVNS. The CDR3 extends over 17 amino acids. Trimming cost V 3 bases and J 3 bases; bases outside gene matches: 14.

This clone was seen a single time. The CDR3 sequence: CASSHGPGQGEEKLFF. CDR3 DNA: TGCGCCAGCAGCCACGGCCCGGGACAGGGAGAAGAAAAACTGTTTTTT. This chain joins TRBV4-3 and TRBJ1-4, with 9 bases lining up with TRBD1. CDR3 length: 16 residues. Germline CDR1 is LGHNA and CDR2 is YSLEER. The V gene end was trimmed by 3 bases and the J gene end by 8 bases; junction bases not matched to a gene: 10.